The 15 T cell receptor beta chains below come from one sample, sequenced in a study of cytomegalovirus exposure and HLA in healthy donors. Researchers ran the PCR with 60 Vbeta and 13 Jbeta primers. Profiling relied on immunoSEQ multiplex PCR, and the TCRdb table lists in-frame clones only, not all of them. This table holds roughly 150,000 clones, roughly 85% found once. The specimen was PBMCs. Receptor source: a woman aged 25 to 39 in good health and CMV-seronegative.

This rearrangement joins TRBV7-8 to TRBJ2-1; maybe TRBD1 (6 bases). Germline assignment: CDR1 SGHVS and CDR2 FQNEAQ. V gave up 5 bases and J gave up 9 bases, with 17 bases separating them. The CDR3 is 14 amino acids. CDR3 in amino acids: CASSPSQGSGEQFF. The CDR3 nucleotides are TGTGCCAGCAGCCCCTCGCAGGGGAGCGGTGAGCAGTTCTTC.

The genes are TRBV10-2 and TRBJ2-4; TRBD2 matches at 11 bases. Trimming cost V 4 bases and J 0 bases; bases outside gene matches: 8. The CDR3 has 18 amino acids. The germline V gene encodes CDR1 WSHSY and CDR2 SAAADI. Here the CDR3 reads CASSGLAGRRGAKNIQYF. DNA of the CDR3: TGCGCCAGCAGTGGACTAGCGGGACGAAGGGGAGCCAAAAACATTCAGTACTTC.

This chain links TRBV20-1 with TRBJ2-3, with D maybe TRBD1 (6 bases). This CDR3 spans 11 amino acids. V lost 6 bases to trimming and J lost 11 bases, with 15 bases between them. CDR1 and CDR2 (germline): DFQATT, SNEGSKA (reference sequence). Written as DNA, the CDR3 is TGCAGTGCCAAACAGGGAGAAGGGCAGTATTTT. Protein sequence: CSAKQGEGQYF.

This clone was counted a few times. The chain joins TRBV19 to TRBJ2-2; no reliable D call. The CDR3 runs 13 residues. V lost 6 bases and J lost 0, with 5 bases in between. CDR1 and CDR2 (germline): LNHDA, SQIVND (reference sequence). In DNA, the CDR3 is TGTGCCAGTAGACTAACGAACACCGGGGAGCTGTTTTTT. Translated, it gives CASRLTNTGELFF.

The genes are TRBV6-1 and TRBJ1-1; unclear D gene. V gave up 2 bases and J gave up 7 bases, with 14 bases separating them. CDR1 MNHNS and CDR2 SASEGT come from the germline V gene. The CDR3 is 14 residues long. The CDR3 protein is CASSERGQINEAFF. CDR3 in DNA: TGTGCCAGCAGTGAAAGAGGGCAGATAAATGAAGCTTTCTTT.

The V gene is TRBV6-1, the J gene TRBJ1-1; maybe TRBD1 (6 bases). The germline CDR1 and CDR2 sequences are MNHNS and SASEGT. Trimming took 4 bases from V and 1 from J, leaving 10 bases between them. This CDR3 comprises 14 residues. The CDR3 DNA follows: TGTGCCAGCAGTGGGGGACACCCGAACACTGAAGCTTTCTTT. Translating gives CASSGGHPNTEAFF.

V and J are TRBV5-1 and TRBJ1-2; 8 positions agree with TRBD1. CDR3 size: 16 residues. V trimming: 0 bases; J trimming: 8 bases; junction bases outside the gene matches: 12. CDR1 and CDR2 (germline): SGHRS, YFSETQ. CDR3 nucleotide sequence: TGCGCCAGCAGCTTGGACCTCGGGACAGGAGTTTCGGGCTACACCTTC. As protein: CASSLDLGTGVSGYTF.

To note about this clone: Germline and junction disagree at one end, which may indicate a read error. V gene TRBV6-5 combines with J gene TRBJ1-1; D may be TRBD1 (6 bases). This CDR3 is 16 amino acids long. Germline assignment: CDR1 MNHEY and CDR2 SVGAGI. The CDR3 DNA reads as TGTGCCAGCAGCTACTACAGGGTGGGCCTGAACACTGAAGCTTTCTTT. As protein: CASSYYRVGLNTEAFF.

The chain is built from TRBV30 and TRBJ2-1; D gene ambiguous. Looked up from germline, CDR1 is GTSNPN and CDR2 is SVGIG (reference sequence). The CDR3 runs 13 residues. Trimming left V 0 bases short and J 9 bases short, with 12 bases between. CDR3 sequence reads: CAWSVQEASEQFF. CDR3 in DNA: TGTGCCTGGAGTGTACAAGAGGCGAGTGAGCAGTTCTTC. The complete variable domain, with remaining parts taken from reference TRBV30 and TRBJ2-1, reads SQTIHQWPATLVQPVGSPLSLECTVEGTSNPNLYWYRQAAGRGLQLLFYSVGIGQISSEVPQNLSASRPQDRQFILSSKKLLLSDSGFYLCAWSVQEASEQFFGPGTRLTVL.

The rearrangement joins TRBV6-5 to TRBJ1-2; 7 bases match TRBD1. Germline CDR1 is MNHEY and CDR2 is SVGAGI. The CDR3 contains 15 residues. Trimming cost V 0 bases and J 5 bases; bases outside gene matches: 6. CDR3 residues: CASSYSGQKRYGYTF. The CDR3 DNA follows: TGTGCCAGCAGTTACTCGGGACAGAAAAGATATGGCTACACCTTC.

The chain uses TRBV7-2 and TRBJ1-4, with D tentatively TRBD1 (5 bases). Germline V lookup: CDR1 SGHTA, CDR2 FQGNSA. The CDR3 is 15 amino acids. V shed 1 base and J shed 3 bases, with 9 bases lying between them. The CDR3 reads CASSLVGGANEKLFF. CDR3 sequence (DNA): TGTGCCAGCAGCTTAGTCGGGGGAGCTAATGAAAAACTGTTTTTT.

The chain joins TRBV4-2 to TRBJ2-2; 10 nucleotides align to TRBD2. With 1 base clipped from V and 2 bases from J, the junction kept 10 bases outside the gene matches. The length of the CDR3 is 19 residues. Germline lookup yields CDR1 LGHNA and CDR2 YNFKEQ. The CDR3 protein is CASSQVNSGGTQNTGELFF. The CDR3 bases are TGTGCCAGCAGCCAAGTCAATAGCGGGGGGACCCAAAACACCGGGGAGCTGTTTTTT.

In its sample, this clone was seen many times. V usage is TRBV10-3 and J usage is TRBJ1-6; a possible D gene is TRBD1 (5 bases). From germline, CDR1 is ENHRY and CDR2 SYGVKD. This CDR3 contains 12 residues. V lost 10 bases, J lost 9 bases, and 13 bases lay in between. CDR3 amino acids: CATQVQGSPLHF. Written as DNA, the CDR3 is TGTGCCACACAGGTTCAGGGTTCACCCCTCCACTTT.

This chain links TRBV7-2 with TRBJ2-4; 15 bases match TRBD2. Per germline, CDR1 SGHTA and CDR2 FQGNSA. This CDR3 spans 18 amino acids. Unmatched junction bases numbered 13, after V lost 4 bases and J lost 9 bases. CDR3: CASSYGSGTSGGSGIQYF. The CDR3 DNA is TGTGCCAGCAGCTACGGCTCCGGGACTAGCGGGGGGTCCGGCATTCAGTACTTC.

The V call is TRBV5-4, the J call TRBJ2-3; TRBD2 agrees at 8 bases. Germline V gives CDR1 SGHNT, CDR2 YYREEE (reference sequence). The CDR3 totals 16 residues. Trimming cost V 4 bases and J 2 bases; bases outside gene matches: 9. DNA for the CDR3: TGTGCCAGCAGCCGCTCGGGGGGGGCTCACACAGATACGCAGTATTTT. This translates into CASSRSGGAHTDTQYF.